This T cell receptor (beta chain) was sequenced during a study of CXCR3-negative and CXCR3-positive naive CD8 T cells. About the study: The libraries together contributed about 130 million TRB reads, each supplying about 1.5 +/- 0.3 million.

Regarding this clonotype: Antigen unknown.

Study-wide results and limits: CXCR3-positive naive cells carried more hydrophobic TRB CDR3s than CXCR3-negative naive cells did. Partial loss of CXCR3 expression followed cryopreservation; most assays used fresh PBMCs. Comparably high diversity was seen in both naive subsets, and much lower diversity in memory CD8+ cells.

The CDR3 is 14 residues long. Germline CDR1 SGHVS, CDR2 FQNEAQ. Via 5' RACE with UMI labels, TRB cDNA libraries were prepared. TCRdb reprocessed the 5' RACE reads; each CDR3 protein has one entry and no DNA is given. The sample has 75,000 to 95,000 distinct CDR3 sequences; the top ten hold approximately 1.1%. This sequence originates from a human donor in good health. Some clones in this sample may be carry-over from other donors' samples. The chain links TRBV7-8 to TRBJ2-1; the D gene TCRdb calls, TRBD1, cannot be checked with no DNA. The sample taken for sequencing was naive CXCR3- CD8+ T cells from blood. Subset described: CD45RO-CCR7+CD27+CD95- naive CD8+ T cells lacking CXCR3 (TNR3-). The CDR3 spells CASGPRGPFNEQFF.